These 21 T cell receptor beta chains originate from one sample sequenced in a study of blood T cell repertoires in COVID-19. Repertoires were generated with immunoSEQ multiplex PCR, while TCRdb's copy carries only in-frame clones and drops some. The data show around 280,000 clones, roughly nine tenths seen once. Source material: peripheral blood. Every receptor here comes from a woman in her twenties or thirties with COVID-19, enrolled during active disease.

The chain joins TRBV10-3 to TRBJ2-1, with D perhaps matching TRBD2 (6 bases). The CDR3 consists of 16 residues. Germline V gene sequence: CDR1 ENHRY, CDR2 SYGVKD. V lost 2 bases, J lost 4 bases, and 15 bases lay in between. The CDR3 bases are TGTGCCATCAGTGAGGGGAGGTCTGTTGTTTACAATGAGCAGTTCTTC. Its protein is CAISEGRSVVYNEQFF.

As for this clone: This specimen includes other DNA sequences encoding the same CDR3. This chain uses TRBV18 with TRBJ2-1; 9 bases are a match to TRBD2. V shed 4 bases, J shed 3 bases, and the junction held 4 bases outside the gene matches. CDR1 and CDR2 from the germline V gene are KGHSH and LQKENI. The CDR3 is made up of 15 amino acids. Here the CDR3 reads CASSLSGGDYNEQFF. CDR3 in DNA: TGTGCCAGCTCACTTAGCGGGGGAGACTACAATGAGCAGTTCTTC.

The chain joins TRBV19 to TRBJ1-3, with TRBD1 as a possible D gene (5 bases). The CDR3 sequence is 15 residues long. The V end lost 3 bases, the J end lost 1 base, and 10 bases lay between the germline ends. CDR1 is LNHDA and CDR2 is SQIVND in the germline V gene (reference sequence). CDR3 DNA: TGTGCCAGTAGTATTGGGGGGATGTCTGGAAACACCATATATTTT. Amino acid sequence: CASSIGGMSGNTIYF.

V and J are TRBV23-1 and TRBJ1-5, with TRBD1 identical over 7 bases. TRBV23-1 is known as an ORF, though its function is uncertain. V shed 7 bases and J 5 bases; nucleotides not matched to a gene: 14. This CDR3 has 16 residues. The CDR3 DNA is TGCGCCAGCACTGTACAGGGGACCAACCCAGATCAGCCCCAGCATTTT. The encoded protein is CASTVQGTNPDQPQHF.

Comments on this clone: The junction differs from germline at one of its ends, possibly a read error. The chain joins TRBV3-1 (or the pseudogene TRBV3-2) to TRBJ1-1; no reliable D call. Germline V gene lookup returns CDR1 LGHDT and CDR2 YNNKEL (reference sequence). There are 16 residues in the CDR3. The CDR3 DNA reads as TGTGCCAGCAGCAAAGATGCGGCCAGATTGAACACTGAAGCTTTCTTT. Protein: CASSKDAARLNTEAFF.

The J gene is TRBJ2-5, the V gene TRBV6-5, with D tentatively TRBD2 (5 bases). The CDR3 is 15 amino acids. Trimming cost V 6 bases and J 5 bases, with 19 bases left between them. Germline assignment: CDR1 MNHEY and CDR2 SVGAGI. The CDR3 reads CASSDGIASGETQYF. The CDR3 nucleotides are TGTGCCAGCAGCGACGGGATAGCGTCGGGGGAGACCCAGTACTTC.

The chain is built from TRBV6-5 and TRBJ2-5, with TRBD2 as a possible D gene (5 bases). The germline CDR1 and CDR2 sequences are MNHEY and SVGAGI. The V end was cut by 0 bases, the J end by 2 bases, with 10 bases between. This CDR3 has 15 amino acids. The CDR3 spells CASSYSLGVQETQYF. Written as DNA, the CDR3 is TGTGCCAGCAGTTACTCGTTGGGAGTACAAGAGACCCAGTACTTC.

The rearrangement uses TRBV6-5 and TRBJ1-6; D is ambiguous. Germline CDR1 and CDR2: MNHEY and SVGAGI. This CDR3 is 12 amino acids long. The V end lost 3 bases, the J end lost 8 bases, and 5 bases lay between the germline ends. Written as DNA, the CDR3 is TGTGCCAGCAGTTATGGGCATTCACCCCTCCACTTT. It codes for CASSYGHSPLHF.

The chain uses TRBV19 and TRBJ1-4, with D perhaps TRBD1 (5 bases). Germline loops: CDR1 LNHDA, CDR2 SQIVND (reference sequence). V was pared by 3 bases and J by 8 bases, with 7 bases between. There are 12 residues in the CDR3. The CDR3 reads CASSIRTEKLFF. The DNA for the CDR3 is TGTGCCAGTAGTATCCGGACAGAAAAACTGTTTTTT.

The chain is built from TRBV11-2 and TRBJ1-6; no clear D gene. The germline V and J ends were trimmed by 3 bases and 10 bases, with 10 bases remaining between them. This CDR3 has 13 amino acids. CDR1 SGHAT and CDR2 FQNNGV come from the germline V gene. Here the CDR3 DNA reads TGTGCCAGCAGCTTTGCGTTAAAGTCACCCCTCCACTTT. Translation: CASSFALKSPLHF.

This sequence joins TRBV5-1 and TRBJ1-2; possibly TRBD1 for D (5 bases). Trimming removed 1 base from V and 4 bases from J, with 11 bases in between. The length of the CDR3 is 14 residues. The V gene's germline CDR1 is SGHRS and CDR2 YFSETQ. CDR3 sequence: CASSLTGGSYGYTF. The CDR3 DNA is TGCGCCAGCAGCTTGACGGGGGGTAGCTATGGCTACACCTTC.

This clone was seen only a few times. J is TRBJ1-5 and V is TRBV7-2, with 8 bases that match TRBD1. Trimming cost V 4 bases and J 7 bases; bases outside gene matches: 9. Germline V gives CDR1 SGHTA, CDR2 FQGNSA. The CDR3 loop spans 15 amino acids. DNA of the CDR3: TGTGCCAGCAGCTCCCGGACAGGGTTTGGGCAGCCCCAGCATTTT. Amino acid sequence: CASSSRTGFGQPQHF.

CDR3 DNA sequence: TGTGCCAGCTCACCCGGACAGGACTACCAAGAGACCCAGTACTTC. Protein sequence: CASSPGQDYQETQYF. The rearrangement links TRBV6-5 to TRBJ2-5; 7 bases map to TRBD1. Losses at the gene ends were 8 bases for V and 0 bases for J; bases not matched to a gene: 9. The germline V gene has CDR1 MNHEY and CDR2 SVGAGI. The CDR3 extends over 15 amino acids.

The V gene is TRBV19, the J gene TRBJ1-2; no reliable D call. The CDR3 contains 13 residues. Germline V gene data show CDR1 as LNHDA and CDR2 as SQIVND (reference sequence). With 7 bases removed from V and 4 bases from J, the gap between germline ends came to 13 bases. CDR3 residues: CASMRREAYGYTF. The CDR3 DNA sequence: TGTGCCAGTATGAGGCGGGAAGCCTATGGCTACACCTTC.

V usage is TRBV5-8 and J usage is TRBJ1-2, with D tentatively TRBD1 (6 bases). V lost 0 bases and J 8 bases, leaving 11 bases between the germline ends. CDR1 is SGHTS, CDR2 YDEGEE, per germline. CDR3 length: 13 amino acids. CDR3 nucleotides: TGTGCCAGCAGCTTGGGGACAGCCGAGGGCTACACCTTC. This gives the protein CASSLGTAEGYTF.

J is TRBJ1-2 and V is TRBV5-6; D is undetermined. CDR3 size: 14 residues. The V end was cut by 1 base, the J end by 2 bases, with 9 bases between. Germline V CDR1 and CDR2: SGHDT, YYEEEE. In DNA form, the CDR3 reads TGTGCCAGCAGCTTGAGAGGTTTCAACTATGGCTACACCTTC. Translated: CASSLRGFNYGYTF.

The chain carries TRBV18 and TRBJ2-1; TRBD2 matches at 15 bases. V gave up 3 bases and J gave up 0 bases; unmatched junction bases: 6. The CDR3 sequence is 19 residues long. Germline CDR1 KGHSH, CDR2 LQKENI. The chain's CDR3 is CASSPGTSGGSSSYNEQFF. CDR3 nucleotides: TGTGCCAGCTCACCCGGGACTAGCGGGGGGTCTTCCTCCTACAATGAGCAGTTCTTC. Looking up the rest from reference TRBV18 and TRBJ2-1 gives the full variable domain: NAGVMQNPRHLVRRRGQEARLRCSPMKGHSHVYWYRQLPEEGLKFMVYLQKENIIDESGMPKERFSAEFPKEGPSILRIQQVVRGDSAAYFCASSPGTSGGSSSYNEQFFGPGTRLTVL.

This sequence joins TRBV4-2 and TRBJ1-1; 8 bases match TRBD1. The CDR3 length is 20 residues. Looked up from germline, CDR1 is LGHNA and CDR2 is YNFKEQ. V shed 3 bases, J shed 0 bases, and the junction held 18 bases outside the gene matches. In DNA, the CDR3 is TGTGCCAGCAGCCAGATGGACAGGGCCGGGTTGGGCCCGATGAACACTGAAGCTTTCTTT. Amino acid sequence: CASSQMDRAGLGPMNTEAFF.

This clone was seen a single time. Other DNA sequences in this specimen translate into the identical CDR3. The chain couples TRBV19 to TRBJ2-7; possible D gene TRBD2, 6 bases. Per germline, CDR1 LNHDA and CDR2 SQIVND (reference sequence). The CDR3 spans 13 residues. Trimming removed 5 bases from V and 4 bases from J, with 12 bases in between. CDR3 DNA sequence: TGTGCCAGTAGTCCCGGGACTTTTTACGAGCAGTACTTC. Protein product: CASSPGTFYEQYF.

The chain employs TRBV5-1 and TRBJ2-7, with 7 bases fitting TRBD1. With 3 bases clipped from V and 4 bases from J, the junction kept 10 bases outside the gene matches. The germline gives CDR1 SGHRS, CDR2 YFSETQ. The CDR3 runs to 15 residues. The CDR3 loop is CASSSGQSTYYEQYF. The CDR3 DNA is TGCGCCAGCAGCTCGGGACAGAGCACCTATTACGAGCAGTACTTC.

The chain carries TRBV5-5 and TRBJ2-7; TRBD1 might be the D (5 bases). V gave up 1 base and J gave up 3 bases, with 17 bases separating them. CDR3 length: 16 amino acids. Germline CDR1 reads SGHKS; CDR2 reads YYEKEE (reference sequence). CDR3 sequence (DNA): TGTGCCAGCAGCTTGAGGGGCGCCCAGGTATTCTACGAGCAGTACTTC. Translation gives CASSLRGAQVFYEQYF.